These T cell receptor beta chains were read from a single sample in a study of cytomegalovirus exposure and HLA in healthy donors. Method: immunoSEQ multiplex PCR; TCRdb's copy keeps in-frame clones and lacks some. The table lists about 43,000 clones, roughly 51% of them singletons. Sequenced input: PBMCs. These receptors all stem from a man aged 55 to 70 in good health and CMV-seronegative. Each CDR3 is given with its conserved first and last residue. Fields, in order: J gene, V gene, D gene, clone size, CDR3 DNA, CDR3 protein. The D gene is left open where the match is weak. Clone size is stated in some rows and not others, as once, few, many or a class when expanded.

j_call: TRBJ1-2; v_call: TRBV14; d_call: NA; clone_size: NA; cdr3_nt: TGTGCCAGCAGCCAAGATGGGCGCTCCTATGGCTACACCTTC; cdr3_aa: CASSQDGRSYGYTF
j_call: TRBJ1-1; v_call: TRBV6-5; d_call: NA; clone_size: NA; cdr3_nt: TGTGCCAGCAGTTCGGGGACACCGAGGACTGAAGCTTTCTTT; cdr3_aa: CASSSGTPRTEAFF
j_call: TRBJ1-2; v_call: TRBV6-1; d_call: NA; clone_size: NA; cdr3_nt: TGTGCCAGCAGTGCCCGAGGCCCCGATGGCTACACCTTC; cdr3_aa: CASSARGPDGYTF
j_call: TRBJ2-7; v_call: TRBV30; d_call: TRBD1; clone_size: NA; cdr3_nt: TGTGCCTGGAGTCCGGGACAGGGGTACGAGCAGTACTTC; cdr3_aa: CAWSPGQGYEQYF
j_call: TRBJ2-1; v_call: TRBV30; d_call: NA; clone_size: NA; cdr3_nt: TGTGCCTGGAGCGTGTCTACCAATGAGCAGTTCTTC; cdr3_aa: CAWSVSTNEQFF
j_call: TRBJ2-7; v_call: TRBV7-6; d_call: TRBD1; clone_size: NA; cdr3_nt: TGTGCCAGCAGCTTAGGGACAGGCTCCTACGAGCAGTACTTC; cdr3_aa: CASSLGTGSYEQYF
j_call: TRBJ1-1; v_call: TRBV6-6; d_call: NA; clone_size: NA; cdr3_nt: TGTGCCAGCAGTTACTCGGGGGGGGTTGAAGCTTTCTTT; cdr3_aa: CASSYSGGVEAFF
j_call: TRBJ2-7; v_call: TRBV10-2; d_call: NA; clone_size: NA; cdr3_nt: TGCGCCAGCAGTGGTGGGCCCTCCGAGCAGTACTTC; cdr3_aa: CASSGGPSEQYF
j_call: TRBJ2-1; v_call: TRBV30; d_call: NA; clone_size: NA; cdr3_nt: TGTGCCTGGGGGAGCGGAACCTCCTACAATGAGCAGTTCTTC; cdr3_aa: CAWGSGTSYNEQFF
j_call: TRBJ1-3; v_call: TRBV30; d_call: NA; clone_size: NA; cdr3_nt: TGTGCCTGGAGTGCGGGTCAGTTCTCTGGAAACACCATATATTTT; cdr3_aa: CAWSAGQFSGNTIYF
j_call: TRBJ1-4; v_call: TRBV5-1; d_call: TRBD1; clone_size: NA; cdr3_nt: TGCGCCAGCAGCTTGGGAGGGGGCGATGGTGAAAAACTGTTTTTT; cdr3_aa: CASSLGGGDGEKLFF
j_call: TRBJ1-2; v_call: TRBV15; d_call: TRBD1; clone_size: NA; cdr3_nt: TGTGCCACCAGCAGAGATAGGGGGCGGGGAACTTCGGGAGGCTACACCTTC; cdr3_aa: CATSRDRGRGTSGGYTF
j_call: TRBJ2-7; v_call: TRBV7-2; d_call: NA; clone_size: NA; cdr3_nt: TGTGCCAGCAGCATACCAGGGCGGTCCTACGAGCAGTACTTC; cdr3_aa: CASSIPGRSYEQYF
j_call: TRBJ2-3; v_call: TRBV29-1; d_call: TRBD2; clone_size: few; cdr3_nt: TGCAGCGTTGATAGTAGCGGGAGGGCCACAGATACGCAGTATTTT; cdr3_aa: CSVDSSGRATDTQYF
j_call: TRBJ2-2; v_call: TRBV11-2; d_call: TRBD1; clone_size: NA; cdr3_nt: TGTGCCAGCAGACCGGGACAGAAGAACACCGGGGAGCTGTTTTTT; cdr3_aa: CASRPGQKNTGELFF
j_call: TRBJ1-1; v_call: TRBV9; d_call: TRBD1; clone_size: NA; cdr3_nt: TGTGCCAGCAGCGTGACAGGGGGCACTGAAGCTTTCTTT; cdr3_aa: CASSVTGGTEAFF
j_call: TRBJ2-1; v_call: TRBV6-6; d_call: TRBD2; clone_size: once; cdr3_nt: TGTGCCAGCAGTACTGGGGGAGGGCATGAGCAGTTCTTC; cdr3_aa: CASSTGGGHEQFF
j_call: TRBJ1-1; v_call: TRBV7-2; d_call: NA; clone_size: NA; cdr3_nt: TGTGCCAGCAGCTCAACTCAGGGCTTTGAAGCTTTCTTT; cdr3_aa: CASSSTQGFEAFF
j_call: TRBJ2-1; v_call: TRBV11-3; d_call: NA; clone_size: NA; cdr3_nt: TGTGCCAGCAGCACTAGGGAGAGCTCCTACAATGAGCAGTTCTTC; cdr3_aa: CASSTRESSYNEQFF
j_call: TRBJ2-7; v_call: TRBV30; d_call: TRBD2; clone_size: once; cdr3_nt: TGTGCCTGGAGTCGGGGCTGGGCTAGCGGGAGGGCAAGCGAGCAGTACTTC; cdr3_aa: CAWSRGWASGRASEQYF
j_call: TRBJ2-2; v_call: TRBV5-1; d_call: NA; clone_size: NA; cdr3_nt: TGCGCCAGCAGCTTTGACGGGATGAACACCGGGGAGCTGTTTTTT; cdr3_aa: CASSFDGMNTGELFF
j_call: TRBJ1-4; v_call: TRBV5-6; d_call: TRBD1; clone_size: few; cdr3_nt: TGTGCCAGCAGCTACCGACAGGGGGCGACTATTGAAAAACTGTTTTTT; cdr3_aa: CASSYRQGATIEKLFF